What follows are 15 T cell receptor beta chains derived from one specimen sequenced in a study of CD8+ T cells in alopecia areata. Extracted RNA was reverse transcribed, and the resulting cDNA served as sequencing template. The method was immunoSEQ multiplex PCR; TCRdb's version includes in-frame clones alone and lacks a portion of them. This table has 150,000 or so clones, about nine tenths appearing once. The sample was CD8+ T cells sorted from blood, taken at week 0. These receptors were collected from a human donor with alopecia areata.

J is TRBJ2-3 and V is TRBV29-1, with 8 nucleotides matching TRBD2. Germline V lookup: CDR1 SQVTM, CDR2 ANQGSEA. CDR3 length equals 16 residues. V was clipped by 0 bases and J by 4 bases; unmatched bases: 9. DNA of the CDR3: TGCAGCGTTGAAGATGGCGTTCTGACTAGCGCAGATACGCAGTATTTT. Translated, it gives CSVEDGVLTSADTQYF.

This chain links TRBV30 with TRBJ2-1; 7 bases align to TRBD1. The V and J ends lost 0 bases and 1 base, in that order; junction bases with no gene match: 6. The CDR3 runs 16 residues. Germline lookup yields CDR1 GTSNPN and CDR2 SVGIG (reference sequence). This chain's CDR3 is CAWSVRGRGSYNEQFF. The CDR3 DNA is TGTGCCTGGAGTGTAAGGGGGCGCGGGTCCTACAATGAGCAGTTCTTC.

The chain recombines TRBV7-9 with TRBJ2-1; D is perhaps TRBD1 or TRBD2 (5 bases each). Germline CDR1 SEHNR, CDR2 FQNEAQ (reference sequence). V was pared by 6 bases and J by 15 bases, with 18 bases between. This CDR3 is 12 amino acids long. CDR3 in amino acids: CASSEGTSSGFF. As DNA, the CDR3 is TGTGCCAGCAGTGAAGGGACCTCAAGCGGGTTCTTC.

The DNA of the CDR3 is TGTGCCAGCAGCACCGAGACAGGGAACACCGGGGAGCTGTTTTTT. The encoded protein is CASSTETGNTGELFF. This sequence joins TRBV11-2 and TRBJ2-2, with D possibly being TRBD1 (6 bases). Trimming removed 5 bases at V and 1 base at J, with 11 bases between. This CDR3 has 15 amino acids. The germline V gene has CDR1 SGHAT and CDR2 FQNNGV.

This rearrangement joins TRBV27 to TRBJ2-7; D could derive from TRBD1 or TRBD2 (5 bases each). This CDR3 is built from 15 residues. Germline CDR1 reads MNHEY; CDR2 reads SMNVEV (reference sequence). V lost 5 bases and J 3 bases, leaving 17 bases between the germline ends. As DNA, the CDR3 is TGTGCCAGCAGTACATCCGGGACGGTCTACTACGAGCAGTACTTC. Translation gives CASSTSGTVYYEQYF.

V usage is TRBV6-5 and J usage is TRBJ2-1; D not resolved. Per the germline V gene, CDR1 is MNHEY and CDR2 is SVGAGI. The CDR3 runs 16 residues. V lost 0 bases and J lost 0, with 9 bases in between. The CDR3 DNA sequence: TGTGCCAGCAGTTACTCATTACAAAGCTCCTACAATGAGCAGTTCTTC. Protein sequence: CASSYSLQSSYNEQFF.

Only a few counts were recorded for this clone. The rearrangement joins TRBV5-4 to TRBJ1-2, with a weak D call TRBD1 (5 bases). CDR3 length equals 14 residues. Germline-derived CDR1 and CDR2 are SGHNT and YYREEE (reference sequence). Trimming cost V 1 base and J 2 bases, with 9 bases left between them. CDR3 region: CASSLLEGNYGYTF. Here the CDR3 DNA reads TGTGCCAGCAGCTTGTTGGAGGGGAACTATGGCTACACCTTC. Full variable domain (rest looked up from reference TRBV5-4 and TRBJ1-2): ETGVTQSPTHLIKTRGQQVTLRCSSQSGHNTVSWYQQALGQGPQFIFQYYREEENGRGNFPPRFSGLQFPNYSSELNVNALELDDSALYLCASSLLEGNYGYTFGSGTRLTVV.

This chain connects TRBV5-4 to TRBJ2-3; D might be TRBD2 (5 bases). The germline V gene has CDR1 SGHNT and CDR2 YYREEE (reference sequence). Trimming cost V 0 bases and J 1 base, with 9 bases left between them. This CDR3 contains 15 residues. CDR3: CASSLASSGTDTQYF. Written as DNA, the CDR3 is TGTGCCAGCAGCTTGGCTAGCTCTGGCACAGATACGCAGTATTTT.

This sequence joins TRBV10-3 and TRBJ1-3; a weak D match, TRBD1 (5 bases). CDR1 and CDR2 from the germline V gene are ENHRY and SYGVKD. This CDR3 contains 14 residues. V shed 4 bases and J shed 0 bases, with 7 bases lying between them. CDR3 in DNA: TGTGCCATCAGTGGACAGAGCTCTGGAAACACCATATATTTT. Residues: CAISGQSSGNTIYF.

The chain is built from TRBV27 and TRBJ1-5; 12 positions match TRBD1. The V and J ends lost 8 bases and 2 bases, in that order; junction bases with no gene match: 7. Per the germline V gene, CDR1 is MNHEY and CDR2 is SMNVEV (reference sequence). This CDR3 has 16 amino acids. The DNA of the CDR3 is TGTGCCAGCGGGGACAGGGGGCGCCTGGGCAATCAGCCCCAGCATTTT. It specifies CASGDRGRLGNQPQHF.

The gene calls are TRBV18 and TRBJ2-1; possible D gene TRBD2, 5 bases. Trimming stripped 3 bases from V and 0 bases from J, with 9 bases between. The germline V gene has CDR1 KGHSH and CDR2 LQKENI. The CDR3 extends over 15 amino acids. The CDR3 protein is CASSPEESSYNEQFF. CDR3 nucleotides: TGTGCCAGCTCACCGGAGGAGAGCTCCTACAATGAGCAGTTCTTC.

The genes are TRBV7-2 and TRBJ1-2; perhaps TRBD1 as D (5 bases). V lost 0 bases and J 5 bases, leaving 19 bases between the germline ends. Per germline, CDR1 SGHTA and CDR2 FQGNSA. CDR3 length: 17 residues. CDR3 region: CASSLALRTSPEYGYTF. The CDR3 bases are TGTGCCAGCAGCTTAGCCCTTAGGACATCCCCAGAGTATGGCTACACCTTC. The full variable domain, with the rest looked up from reference TRBV7-2 and TRBJ1-2, is GAGVSQSPSNKVTEKGKDVELRCDPISGHTALYWYRQSLGQGLEFLIYFQGNSAPDKSGLPSDRFSAERTGGSVSTLTIQRTQQEDSAVYLCASSLALRTSPEYGYTFGSGTRLTVV.

As for this clone: In the same sample, other DNA sequences code for this CDR3. The V call is TRBV5-1, the J call TRBJ1-1; no firm D call. The V gene lost 0 bases and the J gene lost 7 bases, with 7 bases spanning the gap. CDR1 is SGHRS and CDR2 is YFSETQ in the germline V gene. The CDR3 has 12 residues. CDR3 region: CASSLVGSEAFF. The DNA of the CDR3 is TGCGCCAGCAGCTTGGTGGGGAGTGAAGCTTTCTTT.

V usage is TRBV2 and J usage is TRBJ1-5; TRBD1 might be the D (6 bases). Trimming pared 8 bases from V and 6 bases from J, leaving 17 bases between. Germline CDR1 reads SNHLY; CDR2 reads FYNNEI. The CDR3 totals 14 residues. In DNA, the CDR3 is TGTGCCAGCGAGGGGGAAGCGGGAAGTCAGCCCCAGCATTTT. This encodes CASEGEAGSQPQHF.

The gene calls are TRBV10-3 and TRBJ2-7; 10 bases map to TRBD1. The CDR3 extends over 15 amino acids. V gave up 2 bases and J gave up 3 bases; unmatched junction bases: 4. Germline V gene data show CDR1 as ENHRY and CDR2 as SYGVKD. The CDR3 coding sequence is TGTGCCATCAGTGAGACCCGGGACAGGGGCTACGAGCAGTACTTC. Protein product: CAISETRDRGYEQYF.